The sequence of this TCR beta chain was determined in a study of OX40 agonist ivuxolimab in advanced cancers. Study at large: Three partial responders included one hepatocellular carcinoma patient and two cutaneous melanoma patients.

Concerning this clone itself: Its antigen remains unknown.

This CDR3 comprises 15 residues. Deletions cut 2 bases from V and 1 base from J, with 11 bases between. Germline CDR1 is KGHSH and CDR2 is LQKENI. Sequencing was performed with immunoSEQ multiplex PCR; in TCRdb, only in-frame clones are kept and a portion is missing. The table includes roughly 66,000 clones, roughly four fifths detected once. Study-level findings and limits: Some nonresponders likewise displayed low normalized T-cell clonal expansion.

This clonotype was obtained from an adult with an advanced solid tumor such as melanoma, head and neck, liver or kidney cancer. The chain has TRBV18 and TRBJ2-5; possibly TRBD1 or TRBD2 for D (5 bases each). The starting material was CD4+ or CD8+ T cells sorted from blood, obtained in a trial of the OX40 agonist ivuxolimab. This CDR3 is CASSPGTESQETQYF. CDR3 nucleotide sequence: TGTGCCAGCTCACCAGGGACCGAGAGCCAAGAGACCCAGTACTTC.